The 30 T cell receptor beta chains below come from one sample, sequenced in a study of T cell responses to AZD1222 COVID-19 vaccine (dated by TCRdb to the early 2020s). The time point label on this specimen signifies: sample from adult after SARS-CoV-2 infection, after symptom onset. Libraries came from the immunoSEQ multiplex PCR assay. TCRdb carries this immuneACCESS record with in-frame sequences only. Its versions omit some clonotypes, under half of them owing to an unresolved V gene in the studies checked, with the rest unexplained. For this sample the table gives about 140,000 clones, of which around 94% were detected only once. Around 10% of the sample comes from the top ten. Source: peripheral blood, taken after recovery from COVID-19. Source of these receptors: an adult who had recovered from COVID-19.

This chain joins TRBV19 and TRBJ2-3, with TRBD1 matching 8 bases. The V gene end was trimmed by 5 bases and the J gene end by 0 bases; junction bases not matched to a gene: 4. CDR3 length equals 15 residues. Germline V lookup: CDR1 LNHDA, CDR2 SQIVND (reference sequence). The chain's CDR3 is CASSPRTGSTDTQYF. CDR3 DNA: TGTGCCAGTAGTCCCCGGACAGGGAGCACAGATACGCAGTATTTT.

The rearrangement links TRBV7-3 to TRBJ2-7; 9 nucleotides line up with TRBD2. Germline values: CDR1 SGHTA, CDR2 FQGTGA. The CDR3 is 16 amino acids. The junction had 7 bases not matched to a gene; V was cut back by 4 bases and J by 0 bases. This CDR3 reads CASSSRLAESSYEQYF. CDR3 nucleotides: TGTGCCAGCAGCTCACGACTAGCGGAAAGCTCCTACGAGCAGTACTTC. The full variable domain, in which reference TRBV7-3 and TRBJ2-7 provide the parts outside the CDR3, is GAGVSQTPSNKVTEKGKYVELRCDPISGHTALYWYRQSLGQGPEFLIYFQGTGAADDSGLPNDRFFAVRPEGSVSTLKIQRTERGDSAVYLCASSSRLAESSYEQYFGPGTRLTVT.

This chain uses TRBV27 with TRBJ2-7; 7 nucleotides agree with TRBD1. The CDR3 spans 16 residues. Trimming cost V 5 bases and J 3 bases; bases outside gene matches: 13. The V gene's germline CDR1 is MNHEY and CDR2 SMNVEV (reference sequence). The CDR3 bases are TGTGCCAGCAGTCCTACCGCAGGGACAGTCCTCTACGAGCAGTACTTC. This encodes CASSPTAGTVLYEQYF.

This chain joins TRBV11-3 and TRBJ2-2; D unclear. Per the germline V gene, CDR1 is SGHNT and CDR2 is YENEEA. The CDR3 spans 14 residues. Trimming removed 0 bases at V and 3 bases at J, with 5 bases between. CDR3 sequence reads: CASSLESYTGELFF. CDR3 nucleotide sequence: TGTGCCAGCAGCTTAGAGTCCTACACCGGGGAGCTGTTTTTT.

The CDR3 spells CASSPAQGDGYTF. For the CDR3, the DNA is TGTGCCAGCTCACCAGCGCAGGGAGATGGCTACACCTTC. The genes are TRBV18 and TRBJ1-2; perhaps TRBD1 as D (5 bases). This CDR3 region has 13 residues. Germline CDR1 reads KGHSH; CDR2 reads LQKENI. With 2 bases removed from V and 6 bases from J, the gap between germline ends came to 10 bases.

V and J are TRBV23-1 and TRBJ1-5; D not certain. TRBV23-1 carries the ORF label, with uncertain function. There are 13 residues in the CDR3. V was cut by 1 base and J by 7 bases, with 8 bases left in between. DNA of the CDR3: TGCGCCAGCAGTCAATTCTTCCCCCAGCCCCAGCATTTT. It codes for CASSQFFPQPQHF.

This sequence joins TRBV5-6 and TRBJ2-7, with 7 bases lining up with TRBD1. Germline V gene lookup returns CDR1 SGHDT and CDR2 YYEEEE. The junction had 7 bases not matched to a gene; V was cut back by 4 bases and J by 3 bases. This CDR3 has 14 amino acids. DNA of the CDR3: TGTGCCAGCAGCACCTCTCGACAGGGCTACGAGCAGTACTTC. Encoded protein: CASSTSRQGYEQYF.

The J gene is TRBJ2-3, the V gene TRBV6-5; D is perhaps TRBD2 (5 bases). Germline V gene sequence: CDR1 MNHEY, CDR2 SVGAGI. This CDR3 has 15 residues. V gave up 2 bases and J gave up 0 bases, with 9 bases separating them. CDR3 in amino acids: CASSYEGQSTDTQYF. The CDR3 DNA reads as TGTGCCAGCAGTTACGAGGGCCAAAGCACAGATACGCAGTATTTT.

This clone was recorded only once. The chain joins TRBV5-4 to TRBJ1-2, with TRBD1 as a possible D gene (5 bases). V was pared by 4 bases and J by 7 bases, with 11 bases between. Germline V lookup: CDR1 SGHNT, CDR2 YYREEE (reference sequence). The CDR3 is made up of 12 amino acids. The CDR3 here is CASSVQQVGYTF. The CDR3 DNA sequence: TGTGCCAGCAGCGTCCAACAGGTTGGCTACACCTTC.

The J gene is TRBJ2-1, the V gene TRBV19, with a weak D call TRBD2 (6 bases). CDR3 size: 16 residues. V lost 1 base to trimming and J lost 0 bases, with 10 bases between them. In germline, CDR1 is LNHDA, CDR2 SQIVND (reference sequence). CDR3 amino acids: CASSIASGSSYNEQFF. The CDR3 DNA reads TGTGCCAGTAGTATAGCGTCCGGGAGCTCCTACAATGAGCAGTTCTTC.

J is TRBJ2-2 and V is TRBV24-1; a weak D match, TRBD2 (6 bases). The CDR3 is made up of 16 amino acids. The ends were cut back, 4 bases at V and 1 base at J, with 12 bases in the middle. The germline V gene has CDR1 KGHDR and CDR2 SFDVKD. The CDR3 DNA sequence: TGTGCCACCAGTGACCCCTCCGGGAGGAACACCGGGGAGCTGTTTTTT. Its translation is CATSDPSGRNTGELFF.

This chain uses TRBV28 with TRBJ2-3, with 11 bases aligning to TRBD2. This CDR3 spans 15 amino acids. The germline V gene has CDR1 MDHEN and CDR2 SYDVKM. Trimming took 7 bases from V and 4 from J; bases not matched to a gene: 7. The CDR3 reads CASTTSGRFADTQYF. CDR3 sequence (DNA): TGTGCCAGCACCACTAGCGGGAGATTCGCAGATACGCAGTATTTT.

The chain has TRBV28 and TRBJ1-2; 11 bases are shared with TRBD1. The CDR3 covers 16 residues. Losses at the gene ends were 6 bases for V and 4 bases for J; bases not matched to a gene: 10. Germline CDR1 and CDR2: MDHEN and SYDVKM. CDR3 loop: CASSPVLGTGGYGYTF. CDR3 in DNA: TGTGCCAGCAGCCCTGTACTCGGGACAGGGGGCTATGGCTACACCTTC.

The chain has TRBV6-5 and TRBJ1-5; 7 bases agree with TRBD1. Germline CDR1 and CDR2: MNHEY and SVGAGI. This CDR3 has 15 residues. The V and J ends lost 5 bases and 0 bases, in that order; junction bases with no gene match: 4. Here the CDR3 reads CASSQGGYSNQPQHF. The CDR3 coding sequence is TGTGCCAGCAGTCAGGGGGGATATAGCAATCAGCCCCAGCATTTT.

The chain combines TRBV15 with TRBJ2-2, with 8 bases matching TRBD1. Germline V CDR1 and CDR2: LNHNV, YYDKDF (reference sequence). V shed 8 bases, J shed 6 bases, and the junction held 8 bases outside the gene matches. CDR3 length: 14 residues. The CDR3 region has the DNA TGTGCCACCGCCAGCGACAGGGGTTCCGGGGAGCTGTTTTTT. It encodes CATASDRGSGELFF.

The V gene is TRBV6-6, the J gene TRBJ2-7; D is undetermined. The germline gives CDR1 MNHNY, CDR2 SVGAGI (reference sequence). Trimming left V 0 bases short and J 3 bases short, with 6 bases between. The CDR3 covers 13 residues. The chain's CDR3 is CASSYSLIYEQYF. CDR3 bases: TGTGCCAGCAGTTACTCCCTAATCTACGAGCAGTACTTC.

This chain links TRBV18 with TRBJ1-3; D is possibly TRBD1 (6 bases). V lost 2 bases and J lost 0, with 14 bases in between. CDR1 KGHSH and CDR2 LQKENI come from the germline V gene. This CDR3 is 17 amino acids long. CDR3 loop: CASSPKWGASSGNTIYF. The CDR3 DNA reads as TGTGCCAGCTCACCAAAATGGGGGGCCAGCTCTGGAAACACCATATATTTT.

This chain joins TRBV30 and TRBJ1-5, with D unclear. Germline values: CDR1 GTSNPN, CDR2 SVGIG (reference sequence). The CDR3 is made up of 15 amino acids. Between the trimmed V and J ends, which lost 2 bases and 0 bases, there was a span of 11 bases. Here the CDR3 DNA reads TGTGCCTGGAGTCGTGATGATGTTAGCAATCAGCCCCAGCATTTT. The encoded protein is CAWSRDDVSNQPQHF.

The rearrangement links TRBV27 to TRBJ2-2, with D tentatively TRBD1 (5 bases). This CDR3 has 12 residues. The V gene lost 8 bases and the J gene lost 2 bases, with 6 bases spanning the gap. In germline, CDR1 is MNHEY, CDR2 SMNVEV (reference sequence). The CDR3 spells CASQGNTGELFF. The CDR3 DNA is TGTGCCAGCCAGGGAAACACCGGGGAGCTGTTTTTT.

The J gene is TRBJ2-7, the V gene TRBV15, with a tentative D call TRBD2 (6 bases). With 1 base removed from V and 4 bases from J, the gap between germline ends came to 17 bases. The germline gives CDR1 LNHNV, CDR2 YYDKDF (reference sequence). The CDR3 is 16 amino acids. In DNA form, the CDR3 reads TGTGCCACCAGCAGAGCCCCGGCGGGGAGTGGTTACGAGCAGTACTTC. This sequence encodes CATSRAPAGSGYEQYF.

V gene TRBV19 combines with J gene TRBJ2-2, with 12 bases identical to TRBD1. The trim removed 5 bases at V and 6 bases at J, leaving 10 bases unmatched. CDR3 size: 17 residues. Germline CDR1 and CDR2: LNHDA and SQIVND (reference sequence). DNA of the CDR3: TGTGCCAGTAGTTTTCGGCCGGGACAGGGGGCATCCGGGGAGCTGTTTTTT. The encoded protein is CASSFRPGQGASGELFF.

V and J are TRBV6-5 and TRBJ2-4, with D tentatively TRBD2 (5 bases). The germline V and J ends were trimmed by 0 bases and 6 bases, with 12 bases remaining between them. This CDR3 is built from 15 residues. Germline lookup yields CDR1 MNHEY and CDR2 SVGAGI. The CDR3 region is CASSYSGIWGNIQYF. The CDR3 DNA is TGTGCCAGCAGTTACTCCGGGATATGGGGAAACATTCAGTACTTC.

CDR3 amino acids: CASSPLPRGRPTEAFF. CDR3 nucleotide sequence: TGTGCCAGCTCACCACTTCCCAGGGGGAGGCCCACTGAAGCTTTCTTT. This sequence joins TRBV18 and TRBJ1-1; 7 positions agree with TRBD1. V lost 1 base, J lost 4 bases, and 9 bases stayed unmatched. Germline V lookup: CDR1 KGHSH, CDR2 LQKENI. There are 16 residues in the CDR3. The full variable domain, its missing parts supplied by reference TRBV18 and TRBJ1-1, is NAGVMQNPRHLVRRRGQEARLRCSPMKGHSHVYWYRQLPEEGLKFMVYLQKENIIDESGMPKERFSAEFPKEGPSILRIQQVVRGDSAAYFCASSPLPRGRPTEAFFGQGTRLTVV.

This clone was found once. The chain carries TRBV9 and TRBJ2-1; TRBD2 aligns across 13 bases. The CDR3 sequence is 16 residues long. V shed 3 bases, J shed 10 bases, and the junction held 10 bases outside the gene matches. In germline, CDR1 is SGDLS, CDR2 YYNGEE. The CDR3: CASSELAGGPGQEQFF. In nucleotides, the CDR3 is TGTGCCAGCAGCGAACTAGCGGGAGGGCCAGGGCAGGAGCAGTTCTTC.

This rearrangement joins TRBV5-1 to TRBJ1-1; 7 bases agree with TRBD1. J lost 0 bases, V lost 1 base, and 6 bases had no gene match. The CDR3 spans 16 residues. Germline V gene data show CDR1 as SGHRS and CDR2 as YFSETQ. CDR3 coding DNA: TGCGCCAGCAGCTTGTCGACAGGGTACATGAACACTGAAGCTTTCTTT. Residues: CASSLSTGYMNTEAFF.

V gene TRBV13 combines with J gene TRBJ2-7; weak D call: TRBD2 (5 bases). Germline V CDR1 and CDR2: PRHDT, FYEKMQ (reference sequence). V dropped 5 bases and J dropped 8 bases, with 19 bases sitting between them. This CDR3 region has 14 residues. CDR3 protein: CASSPRGGPAQQYF. CDR3 nucleotide sequence: TGTGCCAGCAGCCCCCGTGGAGGCCCCGCGCAGCAGTACTTC.

The rearrangement joins TRBV5-4 to TRBJ1-2; TRBD1 matches at 8 bases. Trimming cost V 5 bases and J 5 bases; bases outside gene matches: 17. Per the germline V gene, CDR1 is SGHNT and CDR2 is YYREEE (reference sequence). The CDR3 runs 17 residues. The CDR3 nucleotides read TGTGCCAGCAGGCGAGACAGGGGAGCGTCTTCAAATTATGGCTACACCTTC. Amino acids: CASRRDRGASSNYGYTF.

V gene TRBV7-2 combines with J gene TRBJ2-1; no firm D call. The CDR3 has 14 residues. In germline, CDR1 is SGHTA, CDR2 FQGNSA. Trimming removed 2 bases at V and 9 bases at J, with 14 bases between. The CDR3: CASSLIIPSGEQFF. The CDR3 bases are TGTGCCAGCAGCTTAATTATACCATCCGGTGAGCAGTTCTTC.

In its sample, this clone was seen a few times. This sequence joins TRBV18 and TRBJ2-7; no clear D gene. This CDR3 region has 12 residues. V was clipped by 5 bases and J by 2 bases, with 7 bases between them. CDR1 and CDR2 (germline): KGHSH, LQKENI. CDR3 in amino acids: CASSASTYEQYF. Here the CDR3 DNA reads TGTGCCAGCTCAGCTTCGACCTACGAGCAGTACTTC.

The chain has TRBV4-1 and TRBJ2-2, with TRBD1 identical over 8 bases. This CDR3 contains 17 residues. The V gene end was trimmed by 5 bases and the J gene end by 6 bases; junction bases not matched to a gene: 14. The germline CDR1 and CDR2 sequences are MGHRA and YSYEKL. CDR3 bases: TGCGCCAGCAGCGCTCCCGGACAGGGCTTCGGAGCCGGGGAGCTGTTTTTT. Amino acids: CASSAPGQGFGAGELFF.